This T cell receptor (beta chain) was sequenced for a study of long-term antiretroviral therapy in people with HIV. In regard to this clone: The antigen remains undetermined.

At the survey level, the v3.0 immunoSEQ assay was run. Clones were sequenced by immunoSEQ multiplex PCR, and TCRdb holds only the in-frame ones, with some missing. This table has roughly 20,000 clones, about 81% appearing once. Study observations and caveats: Blood draws took place between about 2003 and 2017 and possibly involved older ART regimens.

This TCR derives from a man aged 30-40 years with HIV. The sequencing used unsorted PBMCs, collected 1.5 years after starting antiretroviral therapy.

As DNA, the CDR3 is TGTGCCAGCAGCCGAGGACTATCCCAAGAGACCCAGTACTTC. It yields the protein CASSRGLSQETQYF. J is TRBJ2-5 and V is TRBV6-1; D is perhaps TRBD2 (6 bases). The germline CDR1 and CDR2 sequences are MNHNS and SASEGT. The CDR3 has 14 residues. V dropped 6 bases and J dropped 1 base, with 12 bases sitting between them.